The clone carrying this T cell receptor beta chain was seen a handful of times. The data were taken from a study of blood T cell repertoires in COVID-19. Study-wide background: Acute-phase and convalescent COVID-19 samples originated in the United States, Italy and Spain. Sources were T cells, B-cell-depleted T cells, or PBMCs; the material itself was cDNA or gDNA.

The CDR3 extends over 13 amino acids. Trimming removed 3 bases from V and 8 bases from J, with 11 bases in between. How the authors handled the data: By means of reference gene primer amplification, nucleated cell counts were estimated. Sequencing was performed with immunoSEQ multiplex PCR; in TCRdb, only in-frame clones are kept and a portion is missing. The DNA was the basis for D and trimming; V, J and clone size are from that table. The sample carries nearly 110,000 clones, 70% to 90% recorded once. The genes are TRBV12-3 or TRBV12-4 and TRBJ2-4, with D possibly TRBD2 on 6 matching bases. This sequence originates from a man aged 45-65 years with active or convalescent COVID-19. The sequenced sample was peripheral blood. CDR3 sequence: CASSFEGEDIQYF. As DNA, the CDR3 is TGTGCCAGCAGTTTCGAAGGGGAGGACATTCAGTACTTC.